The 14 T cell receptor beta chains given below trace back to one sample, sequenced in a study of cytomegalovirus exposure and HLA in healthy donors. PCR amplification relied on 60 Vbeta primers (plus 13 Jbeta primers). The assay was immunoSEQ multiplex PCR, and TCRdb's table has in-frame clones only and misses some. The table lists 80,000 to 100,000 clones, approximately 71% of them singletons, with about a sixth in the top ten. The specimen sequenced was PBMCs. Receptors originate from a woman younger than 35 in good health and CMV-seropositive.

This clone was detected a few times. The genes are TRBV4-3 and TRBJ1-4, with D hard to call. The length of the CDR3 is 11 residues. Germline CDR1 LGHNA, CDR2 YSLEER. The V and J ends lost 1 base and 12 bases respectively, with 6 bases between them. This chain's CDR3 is CASSQGRELFF. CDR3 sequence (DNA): TGCGCCAGCAGCCAAGGGAGGGAACTGTTTTTT.

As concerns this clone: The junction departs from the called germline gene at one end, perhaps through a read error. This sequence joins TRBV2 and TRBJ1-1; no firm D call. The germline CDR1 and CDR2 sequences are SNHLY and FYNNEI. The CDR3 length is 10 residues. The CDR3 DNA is TGTGCCAGCAGACTCCTGAGCCCGTCCTTT. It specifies CASRLLSPSF.

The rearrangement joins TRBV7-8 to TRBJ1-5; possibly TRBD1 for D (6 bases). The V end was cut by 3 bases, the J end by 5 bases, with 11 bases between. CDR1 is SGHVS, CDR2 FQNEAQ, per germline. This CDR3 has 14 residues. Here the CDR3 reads CASSFQTGYQPQHF. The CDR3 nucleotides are TGTGCCAGCAGCTTCCAGACAGGATATCAGCCCCAGCATTTT.

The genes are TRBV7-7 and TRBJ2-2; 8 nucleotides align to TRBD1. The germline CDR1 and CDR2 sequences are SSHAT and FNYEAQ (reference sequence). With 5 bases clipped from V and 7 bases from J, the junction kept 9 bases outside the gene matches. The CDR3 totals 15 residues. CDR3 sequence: CASSPGQGFDGELFF. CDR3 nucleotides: TGTGCCAGCAGCCCTGGACAGGGTTTTGACGGGGAGCTGTTTTTT.

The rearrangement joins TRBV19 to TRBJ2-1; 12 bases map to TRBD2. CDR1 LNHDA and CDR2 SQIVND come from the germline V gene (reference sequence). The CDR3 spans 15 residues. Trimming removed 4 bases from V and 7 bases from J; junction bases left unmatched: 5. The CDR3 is CASSTSSGGVNEQFF. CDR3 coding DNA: TGTGCCAGTAGTACCTCTAGCGGGGGGGTTAATGAGCAGTTCTTC.

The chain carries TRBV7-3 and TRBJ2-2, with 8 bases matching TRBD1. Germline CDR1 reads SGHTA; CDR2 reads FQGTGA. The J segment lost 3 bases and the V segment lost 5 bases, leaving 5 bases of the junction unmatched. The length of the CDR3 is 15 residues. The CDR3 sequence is CASSPRGLDTGELFF. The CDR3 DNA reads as TGTGCCAGCAGCCCCAGGGGGCTAGACACCGGGGAGCTGTTTTTT.

CDR3 sequence (DNA): TGTGCCAGCAGTTACTTTAGCGGCTCTGGGGGGGAGACCCAGTACTTC. It codes for CASSYFSGSGGETQYF. The chain uses TRBV6-5 and TRBJ2-5; D might be TRBD2 (6 bases). Trimming stripped 1 base from V and 5 bases from J, with 17 bases between. This CDR3 spans 16 amino acids. Looked up from germline, CDR1 is MNHEY and CDR2 is SVGAGI.

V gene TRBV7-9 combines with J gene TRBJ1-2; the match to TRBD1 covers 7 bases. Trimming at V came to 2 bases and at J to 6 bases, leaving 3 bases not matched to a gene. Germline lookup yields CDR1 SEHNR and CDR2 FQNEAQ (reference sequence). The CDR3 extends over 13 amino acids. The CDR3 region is CASSLRQGDGYTF. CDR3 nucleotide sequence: TGTGCCAGCAGCTTACGACAGGGTGATGGCTACACCTTC.

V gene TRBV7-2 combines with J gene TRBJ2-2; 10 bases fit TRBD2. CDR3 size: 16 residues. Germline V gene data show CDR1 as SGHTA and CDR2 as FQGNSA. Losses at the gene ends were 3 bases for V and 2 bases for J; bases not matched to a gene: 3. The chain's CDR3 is CASSFRTSGNTGELFF. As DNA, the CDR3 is TGTGCCAGCAGCTTTCGGACTAGCGGTAACACCGGGGAGCTGTTTTTT.

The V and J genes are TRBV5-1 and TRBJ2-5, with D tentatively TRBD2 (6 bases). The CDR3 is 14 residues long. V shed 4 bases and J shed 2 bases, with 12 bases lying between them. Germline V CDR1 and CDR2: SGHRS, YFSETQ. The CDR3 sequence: CASSLGGTQETQYF. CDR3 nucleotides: TGCGCCAGCAGCCTAGGAGGGACGCAAGAGACCCAGTACTTC.

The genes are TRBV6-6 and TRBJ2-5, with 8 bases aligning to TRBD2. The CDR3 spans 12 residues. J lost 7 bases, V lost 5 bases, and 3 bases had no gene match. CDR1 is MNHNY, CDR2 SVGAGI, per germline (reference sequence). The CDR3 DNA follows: TGTGCCAGCAGTCTGGCGGGGGGGACCCAGTACTTC. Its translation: CASSLAGGTQYF.

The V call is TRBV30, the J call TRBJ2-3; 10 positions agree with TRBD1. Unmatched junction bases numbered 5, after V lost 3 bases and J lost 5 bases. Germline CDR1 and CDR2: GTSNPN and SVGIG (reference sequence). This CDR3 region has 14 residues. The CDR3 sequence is CAWSRQGALDTQYF. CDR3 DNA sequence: TGTGCCTGGAGCCGACAGGGGGCTTTAGATACGCAGTATTTT.

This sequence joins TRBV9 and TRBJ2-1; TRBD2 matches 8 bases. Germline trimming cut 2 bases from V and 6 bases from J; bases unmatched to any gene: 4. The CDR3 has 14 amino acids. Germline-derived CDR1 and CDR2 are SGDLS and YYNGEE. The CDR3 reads CASSVSGSLNEQFF. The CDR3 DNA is TGTGCCAGCAGCGTCAGCGGGAGTCTCAATGAGCAGTTCTTC.

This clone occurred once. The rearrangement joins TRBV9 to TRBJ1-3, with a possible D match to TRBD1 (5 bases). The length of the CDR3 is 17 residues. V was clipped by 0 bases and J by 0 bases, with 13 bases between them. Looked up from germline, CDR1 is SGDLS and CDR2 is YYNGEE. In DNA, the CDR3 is TGTGCCAGCAGCGTAGTCGGCAGGGCCAGCTCTGGAAACACCATATATTTT. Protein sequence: CASSVVGRASSGNTIYF. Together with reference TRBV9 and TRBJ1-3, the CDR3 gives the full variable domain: DSGVTQTPKHLITATGQRVTLRCSPRSGDLSVYWYQQSLDQGLQFLIQYYNGEERAKGNILERFSAQQFPDLHSELNLSSLELGDSALYFCASSVVGRASSGNTIYFGEGSWLTVV.